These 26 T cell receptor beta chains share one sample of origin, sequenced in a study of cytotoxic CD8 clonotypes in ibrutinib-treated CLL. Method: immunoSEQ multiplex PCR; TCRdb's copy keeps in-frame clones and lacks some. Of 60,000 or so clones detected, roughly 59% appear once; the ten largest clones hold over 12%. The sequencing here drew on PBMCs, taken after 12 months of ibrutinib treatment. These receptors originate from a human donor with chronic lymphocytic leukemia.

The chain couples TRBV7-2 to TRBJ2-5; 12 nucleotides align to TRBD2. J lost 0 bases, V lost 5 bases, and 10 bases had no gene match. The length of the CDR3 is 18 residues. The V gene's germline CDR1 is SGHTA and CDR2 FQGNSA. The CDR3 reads CASSQGLAGPTNQETQYF. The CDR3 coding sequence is TGTGCCAGCAGCCAGGGACTAGCGGGCCCCACCAACCAAGAGACCCAGTACTTC.

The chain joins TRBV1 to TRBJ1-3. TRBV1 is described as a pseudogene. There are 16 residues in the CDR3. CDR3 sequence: CTSSLTGRISGNTIYF. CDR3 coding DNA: TGCACCAGCAGCCTAACGGGACGGATCTCTGGAAACACCATATATTTT.

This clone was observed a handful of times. The CDR3 DNA follows: TGTGCCAGTATGTTGGGGGTAGGGCAGCCCCAGCATTTT. Translating it yields CASMLGVGQPQHF. The V and J genes are TRBV19 and TRBJ1-5, with a weak D call TRBD1 (5 bases). V was trimmed by 7 bases and J by 7 bases, leaving 14 bases between them. The CDR3 has 13 residues. CDR1 is LNHDA, CDR2 SQIVND, per germline (reference sequence).

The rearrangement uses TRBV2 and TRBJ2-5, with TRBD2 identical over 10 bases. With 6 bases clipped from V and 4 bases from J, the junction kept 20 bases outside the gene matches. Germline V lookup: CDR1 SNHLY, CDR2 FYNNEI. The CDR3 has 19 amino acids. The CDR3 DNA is TGTGCCAGCAGCCTGGGACAGGCTGCGACTAGCGGGTGGCGAGAGACCCAGTACTTC. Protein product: CASSLGQAATSGWRETQYF.

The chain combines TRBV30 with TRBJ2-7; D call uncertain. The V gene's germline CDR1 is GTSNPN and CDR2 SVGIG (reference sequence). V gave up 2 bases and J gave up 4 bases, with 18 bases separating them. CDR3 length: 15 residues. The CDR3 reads CAWSPDPDVLYEQYF. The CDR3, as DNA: TGTGCCTGGAGTCCCGATCCTGACGTCCTGTACGAGCAGTACTTC.

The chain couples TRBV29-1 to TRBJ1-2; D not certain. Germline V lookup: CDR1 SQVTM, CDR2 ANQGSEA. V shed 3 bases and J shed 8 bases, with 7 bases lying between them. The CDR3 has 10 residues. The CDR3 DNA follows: TGCAGCGTTGACCGTTTCGGCTACACCTTC. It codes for CSVDRFGYTF.

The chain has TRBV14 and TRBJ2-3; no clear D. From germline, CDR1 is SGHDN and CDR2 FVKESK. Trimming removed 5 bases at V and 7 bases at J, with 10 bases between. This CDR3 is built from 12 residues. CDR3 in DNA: TGTGCCAGCAGCGCCGGCCTGTATACGCAGTATTTT. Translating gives CASSAGLYTQYF.

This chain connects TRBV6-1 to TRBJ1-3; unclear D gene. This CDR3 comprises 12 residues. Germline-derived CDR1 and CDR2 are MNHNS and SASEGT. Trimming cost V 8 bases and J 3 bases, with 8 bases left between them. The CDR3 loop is CASGGFGNTIYF. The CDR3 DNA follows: TGTGCCAGCGGAGGATTTGGAAACACCATATATTTT.

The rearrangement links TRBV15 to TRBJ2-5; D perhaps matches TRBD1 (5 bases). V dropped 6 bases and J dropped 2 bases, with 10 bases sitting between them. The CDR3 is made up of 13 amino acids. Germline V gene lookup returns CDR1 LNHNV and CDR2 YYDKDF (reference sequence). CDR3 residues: CATRQGSQETQYF. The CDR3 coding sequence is TGTGCCACCAGGCAGGGAAGTCAAGAGACCCAGTACTTC.

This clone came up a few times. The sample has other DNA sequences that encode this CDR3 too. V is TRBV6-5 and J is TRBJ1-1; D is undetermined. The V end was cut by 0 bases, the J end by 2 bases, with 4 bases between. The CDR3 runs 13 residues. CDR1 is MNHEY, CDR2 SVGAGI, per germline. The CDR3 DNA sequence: TGTGCCAGCAGTTACTCACAAAACACTGAAGCTTTCTTT. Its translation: CASSYSQNTEAFF.

This chain's CDR3 is CASGQFSEQYF. CDR3 coding DNA: TGCGCCAGCGGACAATTTTCGGAGCAGTACTTC. The genes are TRBV10-2 and TRBJ2-7; tentatively, D is TRBD1 (5 bases). The V and J ends lost 8 bases and 7 bases respectively, with 12 bases between them. In germline, CDR1 is WSHSY, CDR2 SAAADI. This CDR3 has 11 residues.

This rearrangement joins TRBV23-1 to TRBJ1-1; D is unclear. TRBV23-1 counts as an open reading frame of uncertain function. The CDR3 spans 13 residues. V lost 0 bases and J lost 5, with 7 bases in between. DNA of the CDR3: TGCGCCAGCAGTCAATCGAGGGTTACTGAAGCTTTCTTT. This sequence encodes CASSQSRVTEAFF.

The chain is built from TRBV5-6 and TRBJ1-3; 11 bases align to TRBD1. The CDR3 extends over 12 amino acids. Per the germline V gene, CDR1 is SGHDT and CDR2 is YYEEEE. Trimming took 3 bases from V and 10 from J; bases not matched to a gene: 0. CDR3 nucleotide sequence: TGTGCCAGCAGCTGGGACAGGGGGACCATATATTTT. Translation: CASSWDRGTIYF.

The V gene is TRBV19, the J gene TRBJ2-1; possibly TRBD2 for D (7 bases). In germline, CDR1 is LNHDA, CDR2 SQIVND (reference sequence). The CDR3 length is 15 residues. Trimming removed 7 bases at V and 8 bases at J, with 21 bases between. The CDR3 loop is CASTTFGGRGDEQFF. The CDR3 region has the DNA TGTGCCAGTACCACCTTCGGAGGGAGGGGGGATGAGCAGTTCTTC.

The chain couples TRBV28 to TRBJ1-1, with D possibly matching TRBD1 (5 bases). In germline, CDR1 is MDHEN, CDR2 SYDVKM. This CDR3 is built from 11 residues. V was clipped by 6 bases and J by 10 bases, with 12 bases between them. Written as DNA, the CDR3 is TGTGCCAGCAGCCCAGGGAGTAGAGCTTTCTTT. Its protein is CASSPGSRAFF.

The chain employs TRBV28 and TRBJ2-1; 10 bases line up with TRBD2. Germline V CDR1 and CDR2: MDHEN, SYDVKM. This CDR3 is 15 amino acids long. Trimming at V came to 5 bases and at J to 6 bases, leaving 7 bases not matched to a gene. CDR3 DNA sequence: TGTGCCAGCAGTCCTATAGCGGGGGGTAGCAATGAGCAGTTCTTC. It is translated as CASSPIAGGSNEQFF.

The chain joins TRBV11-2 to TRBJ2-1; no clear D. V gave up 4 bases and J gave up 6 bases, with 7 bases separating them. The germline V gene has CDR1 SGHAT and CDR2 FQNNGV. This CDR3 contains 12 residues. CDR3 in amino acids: CASSYTTNEQFF. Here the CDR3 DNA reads TGTGCCAGCAGCTACACTACCAATGAGCAGTTCTTC.

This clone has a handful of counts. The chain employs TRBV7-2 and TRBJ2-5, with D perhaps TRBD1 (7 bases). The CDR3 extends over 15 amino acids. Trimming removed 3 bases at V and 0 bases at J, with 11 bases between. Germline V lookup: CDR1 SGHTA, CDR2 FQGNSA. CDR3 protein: CASSLGGQYQETQYF. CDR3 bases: TGTGCCAGCAGCTTGGGGGGACAGTACCAAGAGACCCAGTACTTC.

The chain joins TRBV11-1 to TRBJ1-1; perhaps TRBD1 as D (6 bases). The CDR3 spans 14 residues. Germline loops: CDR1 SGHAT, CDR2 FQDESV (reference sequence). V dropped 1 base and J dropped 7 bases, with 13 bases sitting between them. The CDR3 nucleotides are TGTGCCAGCAGCTTAGGACAGGCAACCTTTGAAGCTTTCTTT. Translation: CASSLGQATFEAFF.

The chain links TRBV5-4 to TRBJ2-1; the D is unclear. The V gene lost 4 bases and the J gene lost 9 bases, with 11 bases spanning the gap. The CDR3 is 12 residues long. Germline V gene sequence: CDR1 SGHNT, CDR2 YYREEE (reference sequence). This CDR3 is CASSLSEVEQFF. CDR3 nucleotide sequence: TGTGCCAGCAGCCTAAGTGAGGTTGAGCAGTTCTTC.

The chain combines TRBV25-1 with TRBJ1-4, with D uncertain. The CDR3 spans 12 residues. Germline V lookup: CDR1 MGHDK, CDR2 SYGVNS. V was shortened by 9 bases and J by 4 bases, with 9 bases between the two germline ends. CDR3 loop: CASRLLNEKLFF. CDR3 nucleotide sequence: TGTGCCAGTAGACTGCTTAATGAAAAACTGTTTTTT.

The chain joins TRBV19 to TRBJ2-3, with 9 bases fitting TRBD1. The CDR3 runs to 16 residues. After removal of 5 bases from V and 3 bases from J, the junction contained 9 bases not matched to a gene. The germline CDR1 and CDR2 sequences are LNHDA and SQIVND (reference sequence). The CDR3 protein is CASSFFTGGVTDTQYF. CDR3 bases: TGTGCCAGTAGTTTTTTCACAGGGGGCGTAACAGATACGCAGTATTTT.

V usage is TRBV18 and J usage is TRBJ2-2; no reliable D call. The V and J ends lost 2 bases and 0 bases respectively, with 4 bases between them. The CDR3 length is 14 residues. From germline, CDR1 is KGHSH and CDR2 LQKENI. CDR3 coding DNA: TGTGCCAGCTCACCAATGACGAACACCGGGGAGCTGTTTTTT. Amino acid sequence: CASSPMTNTGELFF.

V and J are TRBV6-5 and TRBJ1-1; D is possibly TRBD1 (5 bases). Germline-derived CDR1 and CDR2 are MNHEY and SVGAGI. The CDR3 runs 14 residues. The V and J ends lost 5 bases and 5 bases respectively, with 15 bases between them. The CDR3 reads CASSVSGSKTEAFF. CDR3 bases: TGTGCCAGCAGTGTATCAGGGTCCAAGACTGAAGCTTTCTTT.

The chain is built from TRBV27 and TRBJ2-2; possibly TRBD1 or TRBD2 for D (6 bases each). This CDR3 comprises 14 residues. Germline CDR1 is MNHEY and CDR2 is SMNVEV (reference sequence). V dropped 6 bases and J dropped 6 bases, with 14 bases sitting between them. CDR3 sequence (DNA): TGTGCCAGCAGGGGGGCTCGGGAGTCCGGGGAGCTGTTTTTT. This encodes CASRGARESGELFF.

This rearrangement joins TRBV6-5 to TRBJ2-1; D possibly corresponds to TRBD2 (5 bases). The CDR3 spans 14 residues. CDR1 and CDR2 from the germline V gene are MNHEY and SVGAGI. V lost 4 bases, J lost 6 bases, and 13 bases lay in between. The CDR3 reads CASSSRERFNEQFF. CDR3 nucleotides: TGTGCCAGCAGTTCCCGCGAGCGGTTCAATGAGCAGTTCTTC.